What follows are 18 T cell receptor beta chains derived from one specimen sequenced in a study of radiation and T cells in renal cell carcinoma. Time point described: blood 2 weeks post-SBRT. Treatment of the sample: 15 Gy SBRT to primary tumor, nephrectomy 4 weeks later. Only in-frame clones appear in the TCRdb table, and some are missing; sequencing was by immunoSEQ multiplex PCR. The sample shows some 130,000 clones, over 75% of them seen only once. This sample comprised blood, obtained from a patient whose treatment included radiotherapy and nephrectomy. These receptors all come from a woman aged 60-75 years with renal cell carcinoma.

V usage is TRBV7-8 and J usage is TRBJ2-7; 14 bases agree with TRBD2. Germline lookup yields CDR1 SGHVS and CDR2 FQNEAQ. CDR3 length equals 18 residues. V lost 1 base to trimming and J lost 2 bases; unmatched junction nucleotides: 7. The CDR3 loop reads CASSLGGLAGGVAYEQYF. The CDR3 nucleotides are TGTGCCAGCAGCTTAGGAGGACTAGCGGGAGGCGTAGCCTACGAGCAGTACTTC.

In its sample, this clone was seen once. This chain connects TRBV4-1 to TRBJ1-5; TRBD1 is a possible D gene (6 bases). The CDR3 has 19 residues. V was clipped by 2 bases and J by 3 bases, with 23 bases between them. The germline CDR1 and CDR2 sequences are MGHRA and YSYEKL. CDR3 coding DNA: TGCGCCAGCAGCCAATCCGCACCTTCTACAGGGAGGGTCAATCAGCCCCAGCATTTT. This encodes CASSQSAPSTGRVNQPQHF.

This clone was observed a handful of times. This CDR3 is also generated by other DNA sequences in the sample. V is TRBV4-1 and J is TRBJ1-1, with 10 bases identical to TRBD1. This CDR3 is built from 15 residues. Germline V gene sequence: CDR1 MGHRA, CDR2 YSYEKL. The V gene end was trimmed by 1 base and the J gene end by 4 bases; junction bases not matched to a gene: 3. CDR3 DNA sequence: TGCGCCAGCAGCCAAGGAGGACAGGGGGGCACTGAAGCTTTCTTT. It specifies CASSQGGQGGTEAFF.

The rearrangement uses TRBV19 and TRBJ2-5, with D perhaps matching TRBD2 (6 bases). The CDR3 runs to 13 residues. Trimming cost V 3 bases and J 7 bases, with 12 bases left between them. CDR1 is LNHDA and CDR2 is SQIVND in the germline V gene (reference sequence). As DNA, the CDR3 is TGTGCCAGTAGTATGGAGGGTTACGGGACCCAGTACTTC. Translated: CASSMEGYGTQYF.

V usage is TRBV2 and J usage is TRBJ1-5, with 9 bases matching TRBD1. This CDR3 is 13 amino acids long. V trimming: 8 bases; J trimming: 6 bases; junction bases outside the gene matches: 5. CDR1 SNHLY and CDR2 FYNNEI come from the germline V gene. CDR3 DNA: TGTGCCAGCGTCCGGGACAGGGTTCAGCCCCAGCATTTT. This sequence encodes CASVRDRVQPQHF.

Here the CDR3 reads CASSLFRRGGKYGYTF. CDR3 DNA sequence: TGCGCCAGCAGCTTGTTTCGCAGGGGAGGAAAGTATGGCTACACCTTC. The J gene is TRBJ1-2, the V gene TRBV5-1, with D perhaps matching TRBD1 (6 bases). In germline, CDR1 is SGHRS, CDR2 YFSETQ. This CDR3 is built from 16 residues. The V end was cut by 1 base, the J end by 5 bases, with 18 bases between.

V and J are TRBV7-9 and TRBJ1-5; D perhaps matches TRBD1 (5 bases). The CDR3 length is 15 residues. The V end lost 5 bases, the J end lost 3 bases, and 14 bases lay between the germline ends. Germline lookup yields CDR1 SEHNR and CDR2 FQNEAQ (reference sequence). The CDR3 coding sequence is TGTGCCAGCAGCCCCCCCGGGACGGTCAATCAGCCCCAGCATTTT. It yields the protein CASSPPGTVNQPQHF.

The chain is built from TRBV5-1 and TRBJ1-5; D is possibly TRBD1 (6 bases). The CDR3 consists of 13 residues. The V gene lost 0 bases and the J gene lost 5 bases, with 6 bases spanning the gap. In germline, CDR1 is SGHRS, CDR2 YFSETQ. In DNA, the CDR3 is TGCGCCAGCAGCTTGGCAGGGGATCAGCCCCAGCATTTT. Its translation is CASSLAGDQPQHF. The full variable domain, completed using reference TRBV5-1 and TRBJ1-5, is KAGVTQTPRYLIKTRGQQVTLSCSPISGHRSVSWYQQTPGQGLQFLFEYFSETQRNKGNFPGRFSGRQFSNSRSEMNVSTLELGDSALYLCASSLAGDQPQHFGDGTRLSIL.

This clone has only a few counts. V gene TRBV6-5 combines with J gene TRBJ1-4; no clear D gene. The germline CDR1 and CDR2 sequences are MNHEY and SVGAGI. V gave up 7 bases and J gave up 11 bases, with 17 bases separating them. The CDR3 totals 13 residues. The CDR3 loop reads CASKEAGRMKLFF. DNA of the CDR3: TGTGCCAGCAAGGAGGCCGGGCGAATGAAACTGTTTTTT.

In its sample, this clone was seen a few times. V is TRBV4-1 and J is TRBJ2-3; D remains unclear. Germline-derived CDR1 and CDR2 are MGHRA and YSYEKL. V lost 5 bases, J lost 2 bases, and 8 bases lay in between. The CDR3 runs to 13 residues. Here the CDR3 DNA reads TGCGCCAGCAGCTCCCGCACCACAGATACGCAGTATTTT. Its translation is CASSSRTTDTQYF.

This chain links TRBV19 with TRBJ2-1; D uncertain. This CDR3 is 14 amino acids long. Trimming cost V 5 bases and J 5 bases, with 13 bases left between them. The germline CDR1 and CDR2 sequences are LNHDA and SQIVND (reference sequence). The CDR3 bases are TGTGCCAGTAGTGCGTTAGGGTTGCACAATGAGCAGTTCTTC. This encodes CASSALGLHNEQFF.

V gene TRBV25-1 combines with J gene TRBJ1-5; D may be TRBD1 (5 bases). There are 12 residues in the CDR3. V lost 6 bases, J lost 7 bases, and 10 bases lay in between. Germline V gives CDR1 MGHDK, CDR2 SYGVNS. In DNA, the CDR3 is TGTGCCAGCAGCGACGGGGCCCAGCCCCAGCATTTT. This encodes CASSDGAQPQHF.

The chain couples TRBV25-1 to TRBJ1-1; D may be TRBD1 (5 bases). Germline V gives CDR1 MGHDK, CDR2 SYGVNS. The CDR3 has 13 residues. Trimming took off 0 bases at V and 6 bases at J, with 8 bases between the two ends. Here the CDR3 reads CASSEYRQSEAFF. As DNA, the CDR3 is TGTGCCAGCAGTGAATACAGACAGTCTGAAGCTTTCTTT.

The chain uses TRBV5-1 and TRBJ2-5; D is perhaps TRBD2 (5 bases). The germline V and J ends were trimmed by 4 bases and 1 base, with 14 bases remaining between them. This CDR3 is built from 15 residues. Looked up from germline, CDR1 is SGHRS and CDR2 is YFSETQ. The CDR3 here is CASSPEAGGQETQYF. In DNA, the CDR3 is TGCGCCAGCAGCCCCGAGGCAGGAGGCCAAGAGACCCAGTACTTC.

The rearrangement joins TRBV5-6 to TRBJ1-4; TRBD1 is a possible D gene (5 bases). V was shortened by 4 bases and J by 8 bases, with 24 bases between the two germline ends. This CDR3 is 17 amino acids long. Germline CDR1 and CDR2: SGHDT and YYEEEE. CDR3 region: CASSRRDSRSFGEKLFF. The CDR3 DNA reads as TGTGCCAGCAGCCGCCGCGACAGCCGGTCGTTCGGGGAAAAACTGTTTTTT.

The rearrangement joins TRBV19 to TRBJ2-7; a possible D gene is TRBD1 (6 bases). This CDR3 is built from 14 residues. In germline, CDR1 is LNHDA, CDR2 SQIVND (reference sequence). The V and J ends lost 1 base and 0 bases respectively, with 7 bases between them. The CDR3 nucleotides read TGTGCCAGTAGTATAGGACAGGACTCCTACGAGCAGTACTTC. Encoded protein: CASSIGQDSYEQYF.

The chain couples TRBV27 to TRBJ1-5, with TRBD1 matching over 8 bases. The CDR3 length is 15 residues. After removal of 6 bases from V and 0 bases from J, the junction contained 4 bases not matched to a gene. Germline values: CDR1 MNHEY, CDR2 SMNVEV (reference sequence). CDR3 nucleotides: TGTGCCAGCAGGCTACAGGGGGGTAGCAATCAGCCCCAGCATTTT. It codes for CASRLQGGSNQPQHF.

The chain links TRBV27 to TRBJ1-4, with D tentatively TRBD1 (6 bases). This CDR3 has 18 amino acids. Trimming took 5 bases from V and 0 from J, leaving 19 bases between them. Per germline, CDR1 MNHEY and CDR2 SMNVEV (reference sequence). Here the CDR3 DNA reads TGTGCCAGCAGTCCTTACCCGCGGGGGGCCTCAACTAATGAAAAACTGTTTTTT. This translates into CASSPYPRGASTNEKLFF.